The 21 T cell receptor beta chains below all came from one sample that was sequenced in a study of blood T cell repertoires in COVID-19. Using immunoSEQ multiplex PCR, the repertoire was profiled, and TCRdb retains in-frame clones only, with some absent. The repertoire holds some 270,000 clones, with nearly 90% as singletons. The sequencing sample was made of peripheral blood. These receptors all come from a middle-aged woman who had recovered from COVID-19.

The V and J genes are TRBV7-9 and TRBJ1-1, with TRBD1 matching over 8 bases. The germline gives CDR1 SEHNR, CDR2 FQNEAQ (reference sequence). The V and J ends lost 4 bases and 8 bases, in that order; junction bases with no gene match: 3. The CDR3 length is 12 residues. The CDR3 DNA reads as TGTGCCAGCAGCTCCAGGGGGCTAGAAGCTTTCTTT. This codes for CASSSRGLEAFF.

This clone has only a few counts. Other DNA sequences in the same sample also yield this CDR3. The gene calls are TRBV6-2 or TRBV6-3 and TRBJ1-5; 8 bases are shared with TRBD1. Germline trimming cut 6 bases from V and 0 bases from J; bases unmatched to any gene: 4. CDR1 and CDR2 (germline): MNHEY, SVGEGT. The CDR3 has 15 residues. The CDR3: CASSRQGSSNQPQHF. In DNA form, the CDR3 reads TGTGCCAGCAGCCGACAGGGGAGTAGCAATCAGCCCCAGCATTTT.

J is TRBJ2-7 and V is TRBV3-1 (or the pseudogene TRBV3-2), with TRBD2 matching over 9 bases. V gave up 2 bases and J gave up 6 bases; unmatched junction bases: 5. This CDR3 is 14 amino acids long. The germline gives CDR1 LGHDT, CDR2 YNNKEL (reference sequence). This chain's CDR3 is CASSQRGGAGEQYF. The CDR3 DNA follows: TGTGCCAGCAGCCAACGCGGGGGGGCCGGCGAGCAGTACTTC.

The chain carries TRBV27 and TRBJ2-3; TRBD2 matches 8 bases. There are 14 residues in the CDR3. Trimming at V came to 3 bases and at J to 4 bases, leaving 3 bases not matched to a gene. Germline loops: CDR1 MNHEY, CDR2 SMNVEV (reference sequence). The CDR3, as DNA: TGTGCCAGCAGTTTCGGGGGGGCCTCAGATACGCAGTATTTT. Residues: CASSFGGASDTQYF.

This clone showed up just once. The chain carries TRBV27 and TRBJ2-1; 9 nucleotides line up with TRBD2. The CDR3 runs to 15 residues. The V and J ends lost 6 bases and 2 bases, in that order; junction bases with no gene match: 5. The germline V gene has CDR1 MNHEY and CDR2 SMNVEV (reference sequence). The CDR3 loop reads CASRPAGGTYNEQFF. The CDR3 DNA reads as TGTGCCAGCAGACCCGCGGGAGGGACCTACAATGAGCAGTTCTTC.

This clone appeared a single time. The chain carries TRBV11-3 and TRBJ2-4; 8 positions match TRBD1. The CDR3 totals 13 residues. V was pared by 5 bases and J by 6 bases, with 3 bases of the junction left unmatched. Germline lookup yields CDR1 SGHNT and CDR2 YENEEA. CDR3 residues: CASSRTGPNIQYF. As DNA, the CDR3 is TGTGCCAGCAGCAGGACAGGGCCAAACATTCAGTACTTC.

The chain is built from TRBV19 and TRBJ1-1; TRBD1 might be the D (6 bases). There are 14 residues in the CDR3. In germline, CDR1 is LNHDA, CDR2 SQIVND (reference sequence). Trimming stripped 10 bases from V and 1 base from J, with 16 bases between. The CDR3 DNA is TGTGCCACCCGAACTGGGGGGGCGAACACTGAAGCTTTCTTT. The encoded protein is CATRTGGANTEAFF. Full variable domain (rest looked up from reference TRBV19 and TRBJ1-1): DGGITQSPKYLFRKEGQNVTLSCEQNLNHDAMYWYRQDPGQGLRLIYYSQIVNDFQKGDIAEGYSVSREKKESFPLTVTSAQKNPTAFYLCATRTGGANTEAFFGQGTRLTVV.

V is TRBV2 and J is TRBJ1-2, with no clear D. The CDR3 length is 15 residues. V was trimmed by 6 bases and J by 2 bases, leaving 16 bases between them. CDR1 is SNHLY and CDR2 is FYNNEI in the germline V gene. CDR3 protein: CASSAGLGTNYGYTF. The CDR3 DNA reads TGTGCCAGCAGCGCCGGACTGGGCACCAACTATGGCTACACCTTC.

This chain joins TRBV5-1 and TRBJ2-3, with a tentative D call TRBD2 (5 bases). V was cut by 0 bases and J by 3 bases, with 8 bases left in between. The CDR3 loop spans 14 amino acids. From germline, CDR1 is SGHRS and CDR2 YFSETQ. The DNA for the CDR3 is TGCGCCAGCAGCTTGGGAGGGATGACAGATACGCAGTATTTT. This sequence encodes CASSLGGMTDTQYF.

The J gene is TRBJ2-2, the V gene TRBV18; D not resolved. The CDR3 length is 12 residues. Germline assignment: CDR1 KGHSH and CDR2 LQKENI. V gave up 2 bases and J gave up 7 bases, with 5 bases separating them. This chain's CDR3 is CASSPDSGELFF. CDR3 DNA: TGTGCCAGCTCACCAGATAGCGGGGAGCTGTTTTTT.

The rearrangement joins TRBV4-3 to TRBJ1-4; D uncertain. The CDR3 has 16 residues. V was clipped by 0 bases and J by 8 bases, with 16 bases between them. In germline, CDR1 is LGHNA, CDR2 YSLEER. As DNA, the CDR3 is TGCGCCAGCAGCCAAGACAGAGAGCGGGCGAGAGAAAAACTGTTTTTT. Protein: CASSQDRERAREKLFF.

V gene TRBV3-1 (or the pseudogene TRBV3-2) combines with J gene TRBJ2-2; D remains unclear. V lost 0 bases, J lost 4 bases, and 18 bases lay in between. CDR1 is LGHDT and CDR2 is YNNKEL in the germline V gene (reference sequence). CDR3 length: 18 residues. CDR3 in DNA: TGTGCCAGCAGCCAAGATTTGCCCCCGTCTCTAAGCACCGGGGAGCTGTTTTTT. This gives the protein CASSQDLPPSLSTGELFF.

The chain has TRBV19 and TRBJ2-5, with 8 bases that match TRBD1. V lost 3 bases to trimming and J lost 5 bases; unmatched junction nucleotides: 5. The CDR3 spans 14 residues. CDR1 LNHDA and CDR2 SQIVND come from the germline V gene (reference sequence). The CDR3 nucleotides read TGTGCCAGTAGTATTCAAGGACAGGGCGAGACCCAGTACTTC. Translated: CASSIQGQGETQYF.

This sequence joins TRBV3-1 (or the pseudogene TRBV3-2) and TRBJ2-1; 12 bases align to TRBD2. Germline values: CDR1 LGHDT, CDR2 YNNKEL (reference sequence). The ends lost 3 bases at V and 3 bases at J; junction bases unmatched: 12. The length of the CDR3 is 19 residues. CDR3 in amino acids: CASSQGELAGGPYYNEQFF. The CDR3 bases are TGTGCCAGCAGCCAGGGGGAGCTAGCGGGAGGGCCGTACTACAATGAGCAGTTCTTC.

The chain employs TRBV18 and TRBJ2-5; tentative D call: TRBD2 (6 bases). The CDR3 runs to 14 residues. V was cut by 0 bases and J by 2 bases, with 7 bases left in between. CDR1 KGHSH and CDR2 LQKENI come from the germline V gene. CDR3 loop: CASSPPGTQETQYF. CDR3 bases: TGTGCCAGCTCACCACCCGGGACTCAAGAGACCCAGTACTTC.

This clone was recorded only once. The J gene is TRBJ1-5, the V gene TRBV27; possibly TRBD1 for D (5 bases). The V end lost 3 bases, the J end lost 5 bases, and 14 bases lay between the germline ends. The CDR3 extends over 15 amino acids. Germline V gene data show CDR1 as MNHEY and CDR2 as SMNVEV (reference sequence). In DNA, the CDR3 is TGTGCCAGCAGTTTCAGATCAGGGTTCCATCAGCCCCAGCATTTT. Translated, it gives CASSFRSGFHQPQHF.

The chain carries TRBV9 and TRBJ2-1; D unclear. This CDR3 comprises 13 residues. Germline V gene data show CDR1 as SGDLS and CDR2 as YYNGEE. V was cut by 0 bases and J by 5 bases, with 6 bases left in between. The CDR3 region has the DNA TGTGCCAGCAGCGTAGGACAAGACAATGAGCAGTTCTTC. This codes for CASSVGQDNEQFF.

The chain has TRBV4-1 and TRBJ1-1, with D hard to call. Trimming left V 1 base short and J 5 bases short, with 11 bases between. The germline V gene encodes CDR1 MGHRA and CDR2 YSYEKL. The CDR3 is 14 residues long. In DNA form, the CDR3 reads TGCGCCAGCAGCCAAGTGGTGTTGAGGACTGAAGCTTTCTTT. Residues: CASSQVVLRTEAFF.

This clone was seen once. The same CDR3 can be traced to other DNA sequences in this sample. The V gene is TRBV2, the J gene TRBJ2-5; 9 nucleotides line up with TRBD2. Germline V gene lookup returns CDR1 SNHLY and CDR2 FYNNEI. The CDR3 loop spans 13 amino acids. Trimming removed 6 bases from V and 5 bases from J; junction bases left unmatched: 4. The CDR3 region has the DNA TGTGCCAGCAGGGGACTAGCCGGCGAGACCCAGTACTTC. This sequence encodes CASRGLAGETQYF.

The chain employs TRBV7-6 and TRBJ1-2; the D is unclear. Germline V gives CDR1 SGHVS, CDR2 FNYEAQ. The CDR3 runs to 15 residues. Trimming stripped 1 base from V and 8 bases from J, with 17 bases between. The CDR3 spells CASSLGAGGREGYTF. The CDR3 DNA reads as TGTGCCAGCAGCTTAGGGGCGGGCGGGCGAGAGGGCTACACCTTC.

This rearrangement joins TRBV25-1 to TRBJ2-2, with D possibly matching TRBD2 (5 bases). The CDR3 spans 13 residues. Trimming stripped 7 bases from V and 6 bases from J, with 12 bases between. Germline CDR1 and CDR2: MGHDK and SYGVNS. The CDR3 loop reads CASTAGVAGELFF. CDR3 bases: TGTGCCAGCACCGCCGGGGTAGCCGGGGAGCTGTTTTTT.